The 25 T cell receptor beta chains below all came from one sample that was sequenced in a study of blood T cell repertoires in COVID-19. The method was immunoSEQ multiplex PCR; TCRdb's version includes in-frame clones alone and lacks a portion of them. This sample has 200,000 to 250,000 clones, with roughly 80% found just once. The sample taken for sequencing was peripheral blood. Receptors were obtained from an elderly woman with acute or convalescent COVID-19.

DNA for the CDR3: TGTGCCAGCGAGACAGGGGCGAATCAGCCCCAGCATTTT. Its translation: CASETGANQPQHF. The chain joins TRBV6-5 to TRBJ1-5; TRBD1 matches 8 bases. With V trimmed by 8 bases and J by 4 bases, 4 bases remained unmatched. Germline V gene sequence: CDR1 MNHEY, CDR2 SVGAGI. The CDR3 spans 13 residues.

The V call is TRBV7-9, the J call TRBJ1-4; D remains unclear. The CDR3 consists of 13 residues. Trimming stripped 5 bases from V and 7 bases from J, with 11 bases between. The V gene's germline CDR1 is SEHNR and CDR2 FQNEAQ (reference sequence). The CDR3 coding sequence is TGTGCCAGCAGCCTGCTAGCTCGTGAAAAACTGTTTTTT. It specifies CASSLLAREKLFF.

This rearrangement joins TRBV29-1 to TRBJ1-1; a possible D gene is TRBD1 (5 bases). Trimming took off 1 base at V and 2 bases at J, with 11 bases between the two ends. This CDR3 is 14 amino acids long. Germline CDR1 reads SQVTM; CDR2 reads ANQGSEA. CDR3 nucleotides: TGCAGCGTTGAAGCCACAGGCGCAAACACTGAAGCTTTCTTT. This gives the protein CSVEATGANTEAFF.

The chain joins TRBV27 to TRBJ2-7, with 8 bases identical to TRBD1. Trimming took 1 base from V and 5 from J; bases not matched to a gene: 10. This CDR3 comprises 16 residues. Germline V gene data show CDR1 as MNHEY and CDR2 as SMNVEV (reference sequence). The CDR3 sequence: CASSLYPSGGLDEQYF. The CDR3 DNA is TGTGCCAGCAGTTTATATCCCTCAGGGGGCTTAGACGAGCAGTACTTC.

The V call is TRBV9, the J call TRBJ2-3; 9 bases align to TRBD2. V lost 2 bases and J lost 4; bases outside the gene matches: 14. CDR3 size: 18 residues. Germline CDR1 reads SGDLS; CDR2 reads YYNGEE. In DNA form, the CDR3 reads TGTGCCAGCAGCGTCGCCCCCTTAGCGGGAGCCCCCGCAGATACGCAGTATTTT. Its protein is CASSVAPLAGAPADTQYF. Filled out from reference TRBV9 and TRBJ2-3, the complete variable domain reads DSGVTQTPKHLITATGQRVTLRCSPRSGDLSVYWYQQSLDQGLQFLIQYYNGEERAKGNILERFSAQQFPDLHSELNLSSLELGDSALYFCASSVAPLAGAPADTQYFGPGTRLTVL.

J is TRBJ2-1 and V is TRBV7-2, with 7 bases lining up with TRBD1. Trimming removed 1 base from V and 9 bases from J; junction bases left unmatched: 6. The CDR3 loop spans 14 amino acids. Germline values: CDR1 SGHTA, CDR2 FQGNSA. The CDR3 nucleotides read TGTGCCAGCAGCTTAGTCGGGACAGCGGCTGAGCAGTTCTTC. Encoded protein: CASSLVGTAAEQFF.

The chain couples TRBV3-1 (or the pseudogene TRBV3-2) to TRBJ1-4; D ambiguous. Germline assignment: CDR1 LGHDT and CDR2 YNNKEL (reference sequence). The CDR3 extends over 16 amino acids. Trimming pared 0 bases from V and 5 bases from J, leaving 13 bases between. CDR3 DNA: TGTGCCAGCAGCCAAGAGCCTTGGGCGCCGAATGAAAAACTGTTTTTT. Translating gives CASSQEPWAPNEKLFF.

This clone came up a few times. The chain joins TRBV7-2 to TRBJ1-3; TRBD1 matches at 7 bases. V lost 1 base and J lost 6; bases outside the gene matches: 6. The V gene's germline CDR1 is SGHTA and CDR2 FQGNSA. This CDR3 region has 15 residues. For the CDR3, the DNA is TGTGCCAGCAGCTTAGTTAGGGGGCGCGAAAACACCATATATTTT. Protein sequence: CASSLVRGRENTIYF.

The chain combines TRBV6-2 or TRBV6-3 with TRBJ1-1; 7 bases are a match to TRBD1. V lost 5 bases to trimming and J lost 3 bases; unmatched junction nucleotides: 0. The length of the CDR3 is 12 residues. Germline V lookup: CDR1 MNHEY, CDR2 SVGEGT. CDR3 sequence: CASSQGDTEAFF. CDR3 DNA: TGTGCCAGCAGTCAGGGGGACACTGAAGCTTTCTTT.

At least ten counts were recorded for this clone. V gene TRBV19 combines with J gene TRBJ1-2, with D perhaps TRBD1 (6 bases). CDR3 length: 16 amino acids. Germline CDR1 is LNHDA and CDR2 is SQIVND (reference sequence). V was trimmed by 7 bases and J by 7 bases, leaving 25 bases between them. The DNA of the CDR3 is TGTGCCAGTACGAACCCCTCCCTGGACAGACTCGGTGGCTACACCTTC. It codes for CASTNPSLDRLGGYTF.

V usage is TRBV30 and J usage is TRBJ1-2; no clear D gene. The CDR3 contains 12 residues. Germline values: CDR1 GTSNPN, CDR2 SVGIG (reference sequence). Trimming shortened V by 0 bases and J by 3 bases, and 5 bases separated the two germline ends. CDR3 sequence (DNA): TGTGCCTGGAGTGTAGCTGACTATGGCTACACCTTC. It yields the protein CAWSVADYGYTF.

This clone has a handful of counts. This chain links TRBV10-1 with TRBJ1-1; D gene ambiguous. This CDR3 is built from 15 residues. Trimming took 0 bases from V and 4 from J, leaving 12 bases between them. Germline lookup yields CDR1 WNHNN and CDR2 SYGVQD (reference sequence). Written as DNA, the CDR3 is TGCGCCAGCAGTGAGTCGCGGGATGGGAGCACTGAAGCTTTCTTT. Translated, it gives CASSESRDGSTEAFF.

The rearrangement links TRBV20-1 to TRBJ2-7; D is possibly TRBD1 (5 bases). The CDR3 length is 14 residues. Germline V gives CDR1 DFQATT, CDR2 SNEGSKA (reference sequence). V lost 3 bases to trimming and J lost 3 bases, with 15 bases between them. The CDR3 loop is CSASRQGPYYEQYF. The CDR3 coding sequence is TGCAGTGCTAGTAGGCAGGGCCCCTACTACGAGCAGTACTTC.

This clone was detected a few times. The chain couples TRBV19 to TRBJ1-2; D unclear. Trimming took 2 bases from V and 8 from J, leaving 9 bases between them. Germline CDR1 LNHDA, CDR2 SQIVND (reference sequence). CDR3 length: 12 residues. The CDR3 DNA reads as TGTGCCAGTAGTATATATCCCGAGGGCTACACCTTC. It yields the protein CASSIYPEGYTF.

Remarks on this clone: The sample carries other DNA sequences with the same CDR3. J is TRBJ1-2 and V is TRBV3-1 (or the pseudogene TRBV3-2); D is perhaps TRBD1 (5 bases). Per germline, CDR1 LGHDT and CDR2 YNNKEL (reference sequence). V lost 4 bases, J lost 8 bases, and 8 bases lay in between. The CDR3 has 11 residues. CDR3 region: CASSPGGGYTF. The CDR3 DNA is TGTGCCAGCAGCCCGGGGGGAGGCTACACCTTC.

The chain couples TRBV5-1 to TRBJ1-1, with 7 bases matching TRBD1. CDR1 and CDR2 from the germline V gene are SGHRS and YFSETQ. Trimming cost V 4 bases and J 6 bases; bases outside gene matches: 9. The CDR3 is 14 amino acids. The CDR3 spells CASSQGTDFSEAFF. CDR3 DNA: TGCGCCAGCAGCCAAGGGACAGACTTCTCTGAAGCTTTCTTT.

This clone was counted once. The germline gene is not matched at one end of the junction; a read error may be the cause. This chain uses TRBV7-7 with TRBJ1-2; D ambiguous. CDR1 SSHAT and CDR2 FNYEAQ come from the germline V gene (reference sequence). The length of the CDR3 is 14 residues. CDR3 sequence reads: CASSLACGPSGYTF. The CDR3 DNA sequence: TGTGCTAGCAGCTTAGCTTGCGGGCCCAGCGGCTACACCTTC.

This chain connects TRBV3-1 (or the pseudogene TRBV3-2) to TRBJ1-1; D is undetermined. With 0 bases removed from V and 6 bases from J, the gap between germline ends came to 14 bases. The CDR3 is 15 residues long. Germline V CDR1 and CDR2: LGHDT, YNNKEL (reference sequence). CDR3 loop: CASSQEVRDFAEAFF. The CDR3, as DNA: TGTGCCAGCAGCCAAGAGGTCCGGGATTTCGCTGAAGCTTTCTTT.

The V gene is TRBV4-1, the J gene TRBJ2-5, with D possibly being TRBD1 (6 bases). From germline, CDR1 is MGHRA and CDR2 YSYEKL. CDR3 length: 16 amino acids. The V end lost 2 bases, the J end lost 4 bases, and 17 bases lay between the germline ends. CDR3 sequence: CASSQRQVTVGETQYF. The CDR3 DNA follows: TGCGCCAGCAGCCAAAGACAGGTCACTGTAGGAGAGACCCAGTACTTC.

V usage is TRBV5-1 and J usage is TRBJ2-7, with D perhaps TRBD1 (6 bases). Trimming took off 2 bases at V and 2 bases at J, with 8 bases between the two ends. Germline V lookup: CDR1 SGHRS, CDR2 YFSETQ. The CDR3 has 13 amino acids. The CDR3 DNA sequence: TGCGCCAGCAGCTTACAGGGTCCCTACGAGCAGTACTTC. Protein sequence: CASSLQGPYEQYF.

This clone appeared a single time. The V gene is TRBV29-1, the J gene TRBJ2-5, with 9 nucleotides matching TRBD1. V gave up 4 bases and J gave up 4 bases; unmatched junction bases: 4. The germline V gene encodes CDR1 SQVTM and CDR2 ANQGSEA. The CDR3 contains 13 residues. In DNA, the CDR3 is TGCAGCGTTGTAACAGGGGGCATAGAGACCCAGTACTTC. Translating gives CSVVTGGIETQYF.

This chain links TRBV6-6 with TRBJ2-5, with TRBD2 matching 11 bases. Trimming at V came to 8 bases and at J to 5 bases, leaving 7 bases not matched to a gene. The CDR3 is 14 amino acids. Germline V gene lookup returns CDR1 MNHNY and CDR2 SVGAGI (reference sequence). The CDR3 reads CASLLAGDRETQYF. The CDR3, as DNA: TGTGCCAGCCTACTAGCGGGAGACCGGGAGACCCAGTACTTC.

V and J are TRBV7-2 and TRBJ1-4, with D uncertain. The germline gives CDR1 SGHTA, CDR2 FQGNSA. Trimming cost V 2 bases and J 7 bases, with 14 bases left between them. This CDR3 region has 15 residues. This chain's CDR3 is CASSLISISGEKLFF. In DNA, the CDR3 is TGTGCCAGCAGCTTAATCTCCATATCAGGTGAAAAACTGTTTTTT. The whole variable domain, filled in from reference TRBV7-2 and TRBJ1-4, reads GAGVSQSPSNKVTEKGKDVELRCDPISGHTALYWYRQSLGQGLEFLIYFQGNSAPDKSGLPSDRFSAERTGGSVSTLTIQRTQQEDSAVYLCASSLISISGEKLFFGSGTQLSVL.

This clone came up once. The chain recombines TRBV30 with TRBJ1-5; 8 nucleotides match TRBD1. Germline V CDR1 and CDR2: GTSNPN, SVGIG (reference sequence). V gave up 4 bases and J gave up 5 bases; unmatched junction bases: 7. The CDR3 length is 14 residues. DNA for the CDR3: TGTGCCTGGAATCAGGGACAGGCCTATCAGCCCCAGCATTTT. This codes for CAWNQGQAYQPQHF.

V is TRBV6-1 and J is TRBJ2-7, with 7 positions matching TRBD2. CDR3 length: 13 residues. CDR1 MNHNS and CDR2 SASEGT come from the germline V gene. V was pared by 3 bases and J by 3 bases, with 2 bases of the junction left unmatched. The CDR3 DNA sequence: TGTGCCAGCAGTGACCAGCGGGGCTACGAGCAGTACTTC. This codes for CASSDQRGYEQYF.